What follows are 13 T cell receptor beta chains derived from one specimen sequenced in a study of shared clonotypes between healthy human individuals. Libraries were prepared by immunoSEQ multiplex PCR; TCRdb keeps only in-frame clonotypes and omits some of them. The data hold some 2.3 million clones, with approximately 93% observed a single time. Sequenced sample: naive CD4+ T cells from PBMCs. As to subset: CD45RA+ positively selected. These receptor sequences come from a man aged 18 to 29 in good health. Some clones in this sample may be carry-over from other donors' samples.

The gene calls are TRBV25-1 and TRBJ1-1; TRBD1 aligns across 7 bases. Germline V gene data show CDR1 as MGHDK and CDR2 as SYGVNS. This CDR3 has 15 amino acids. V was pared by 1 base and J by 5 bases, with 7 bases of the junction left unmatched. The CDR3 DNA follows: TGTGCCAGCAGTGAATTAGGGACAGTGATTACTGAAGCTTTCTTT. Encoded protein: CASSELGTVITEAFF.

Note on this clone: The identical CDR3 is also encoded by other nucleotide sequences in the sample. The chain links TRBV5-1 to TRBJ2-7; D uncertain. Germline lookup yields CDR1 SGHRS and CDR2 YFSETQ. The CDR3 is 12 amino acids. Trimming left V 0 bases short and J 5 bases short, with 6 bases between. The CDR3 is CASSLVGDEQYF. Written as DNA, the CDR3 is TGCGCCAGCAGCTTGGTAGGCGACGAGCAGTACTTC.

A word on this clone: This specimen includes other DNA sequences encoding the same CDR3. The chain couples TRBV18 to TRBJ1-1; 8 bases agree with TRBD1. Germline CDR1 KGHSH, CDR2 LQKENI. The V segment lost 4 bases and the J segment 1 base; nucleotides outside the gene matches: 5. The CDR3 is 15 residues long. In nucleotides, the CDR3 is TGTGCCAGCTCACTAGGACAGGGCGAGAACACTGAAGCTTTCTTT. It yields the protein CASSLGQGENTEAFF.

The gene calls are TRBV4-2 and TRBJ1-4, with TRBD1 matching 8 bases. The ends lost 4 bases at V and 8 bases at J; junction bases unmatched: 6. The CDR3 contains 14 residues. From germline, CDR1 is LGHNA and CDR2 YNFKEQ. Here the CDR3 DNA reads TGTGCCAGCAGCCCCACGGACAGGGACGAAAAACTGTTTTTT. Encoded protein: CASSPTDRDEKLFF.

The chain employs TRBV7-9 and TRBJ1-1; a possible D gene is TRBD1 (6 bases). Germline CDR1 reads SEHNR; CDR2 reads FQNEAQ (reference sequence). Deletions cut 2 bases from V and 6 bases from J, with 19 bases between. The CDR3 is made up of 16 amino acids. The CDR3 here is CASSLSGRGGAAEAFF. In DNA, the CDR3 is TGTGCCAGCAGCTTATCGGGGCGGGGGGGCGCCGCTGAAGCTTTCTTT.

V and J are TRBV6-1 and TRBJ2-5, with 9 positions matching TRBD2. V shed 3 bases, J shed 5 bases, and the junction held 4 bases outside the gene matches. Germline CDR1 reads MNHNS; CDR2 reads SASEGT. This CDR3 spans 14 amino acids. The CDR3 DNA follows: TGTGCCAGCAGTGAGGGGACTAGCCGGGAGACCCAGTACTTC. This encodes CASSEGTSRETQYF.

This clone is a singleton in its sample. This sequence joins TRBV10-3 and TRBJ2-7; either TRBD1 or TRBD2 may fit D (5 bases each). Germline loops: CDR1 ENHRY, CDR2 SYGVKD. The CDR3 extends over 14 amino acids. Trimming removed 4 bases at V and 1 base at J, with 11 bases between. The CDR3 bases are TGTGCCATCAGTGTTGGGACGGCATCCTACGAGCAGTACTTC. Residues: CAISVGTASYEQYF.

V is TRBV27 and J is TRBJ2-7, with 8 positions matching TRBD2. The CDR3 totals 22 residues. Germline CDR1 is MNHEY and CDR2 is SMNVEV (reference sequence). J was trimmed by 1 base and V by 8 bases; bases with no gene match: 31. DNA of the CDR3: TGTGCCAGCGGCCGGTGGGGACACTCGGAAGGGGTAACTAGCGGAGAGTCCTACGAGCAGTACTTC. Translated: CASGRWGHSEGVTSGESYEQYF.

The genes are TRBV7-2 and TRBJ2-5, with D uncertain. V dropped 2 bases and J dropped 0 bases, with 7 bases sitting between them. This CDR3 is built from 14 residues. Germline-derived CDR1 and CDR2 are SGHTA and FQGNSA. CDR3 sequence: CASSLRQDQETQYF. The DNA of the CDR3 is TGTGCCAGCAGCTTAAGGCAAGACCAAGAGACCCAGTACTTC.

This clone was detected only once. J is TRBJ2-7 and V is TRBV28; TRBD1 or TRBD2 may be the D gene (6 bases each). V was cut by 8 bases and J by 6 bases, with 11 bases left in between. The germline V gene has CDR1 MDHEN and CDR2 SYDVKM. The CDR3 totals 11 residues. The CDR3 DNA follows: TGTGCCAGCGGGGGGCAGGGCGAGCAGTACTTC. Encoded protein: CASGGQGEQYF.

The rearrangement joins TRBV30 to TRBJ2-1, with unresolved D. Trimming cost V 0 bases and J 10 bases, with 10 bases left between them. Germline V gives CDR1 GTSNPN, CDR2 SVGIG (reference sequence). The CDR3 length is 12 residues. In DNA, the CDR3 is TGTGCCTGGAGTGTACCTGCCTTGGAGCAGTTCTTC. Amino acid sequence: CAWSVPALEQFF.

The chain has TRBV5-4 and TRBJ1-2, with 9 bases matching TRBD1. The CDR3 spans 14 residues. Per the germline V gene, CDR1 is SGHNT and CDR2 is YYREEE (reference sequence). V trimming: 3 bases; J trimming: 6 bases; junction bases outside the gene matches: 6. The CDR3 loop is CASSSRDRVNGYTF. In nucleotides, the CDR3 is TGTGCCAGCAGCTCCCGGGACAGGGTGAATGGCTACACCTTC. The full variable domain, in which reference TRBV5-4 and TRBJ1-2 provide the parts outside the CDR3, is ETGVTQSPTHLIKTRGQQVTLRCSSQSGHNTVSWYQQALGQGPQFIFQYYREEENGRGNFPPRFSGLQFPNYSSELNVNALELDDSALYLCASSSRDRVNGYTFGSGTRLTVV.

The chain has TRBV2 and TRBJ2-4, with D tentatively TRBD1 or TRBD2 (6 bases each). CDR3 length: 13 residues. The V end was cut by 5 bases, the J end by 5 bases, with 10 bases between. Germline loops: CDR1 SNHLY, CDR2 FYNNEI. The CDR3, as DNA: TGTGCCAGCAGTCCCCGGGGGCAAAACATTCAGTACTTC. This sequence encodes CASSPRGQNIQYF.